This TCR beta chain was recovered during a study of CD8 T cells in Susac syndrome. The sample holds one count of this clonotype. Reverse transcription of about 0.45 to 1 ug RNA was performed with random hexamers. An immunoSEQ multiplex PCR amplified TCR beta CDR3 over 54 Vbeta and 13 Jbeta. In TCRdb, the immunoSEQ multiplex PCR reads were re-called with MiXCR into one record per CDR3 protein. The table shows under 150,000 distinct CDR3 sequences, with nearly 97% occurring only once. The CDR3 spans 16 residues. Trimming took off 0 bases at V and 6 bases at J, with 14 bases between the two ends. The V gene's germline CDR1 is MGHRA and CDR2 YSYEKL.

The source material was CD4+ T cells from PBMCs. V usage is TRBV4-1 and J usage is TRBJ2-2; unclear D gene. The sequence derives from a human donor with Susac syndrome. The CDR3 region is CASSQEMSVGAGELFF. CDR3 bases: TGCGCCAGCAGCCAAGAAATGTCTGTTGGAGCCGGGGAGCTGTTTTTT.